The rows below give T cell receptor beta chains drawn from one sample of a study of T-cell memory formation after mild COVID-19. TCRdb re-called the 5' RACE reads through MiXCR, storing one row per CDR3 protein. Altogether 550,000 to 600,000 distinct CDR3 sequences are present, about 20% being singletons, with the ten largest covering roughly 8.3%. The material sequenced was PBMCs or a T cell subset sorted from them (not recorded which). The receptors derive from an adult woman who had mild COVID-19 (a few samples of this study predate the infection). Cell type and time point are not known. CDR3s include the opening cysteine and the closing phenylalanine or tryptophan. A D gene is named only where the DNA matches it firmly. Clone size is given for some rows only: seen once, a few or many times, or a class if the clone is expanded.

cdr3_nt cdr3_aa j_call d_call v_call clone_size
TGTGCCAGCAGCTTAACTAGCGGGAGGTCCTCCTACAATGAGCAGTTCTTC CASSLTSGRSSYNEQFF TRBJ2-1 TRBD2 TRBV7-3 many
TGTGCCAGTAGTTCTACAGGGGGAATCGGCGGGGAGCTGTTTTTT CASSSTGGIGGELFF TRBJ2-2 TRBD1 TRBV19 NA
TGTGCCAGCAGCCGCGGGACTTATCAAGAGACCCAGTACTTC CASSRGTYQETQYF TRBJ2-5 NA TRBV6-6 many
TGTGCCACCAGTGATTTAGCCTCCACCACAGATACGCAGTATTTT CATSDLASTTDTQYF TRBJ2-3 NA TRBV24-1 NA
TGCAGCGTTGTTCTAGCGGGGAGAGAGACCCAGTACTTC CSVVLAGRETQYF TRBJ2-5 TRBD2 TRBV29-1 few
TGCAGCATGGGGACTGAAGCTTTCTTT CSMGTEAFF TRBJ1-1 NA TRBV7-9 few
TGTGCCAGCAGCCCCCAGAGTTACATGAACACTGAAGCTTTCTTT CASSPQSYMNTEAFF TRBJ1-1 NA TRBV7-9 few
TGTGCCAGCAGCCCGAGGGGGGGGGGTCAGCCCCAGCATTTT CASSPRGGGQPQHF TRBJ1-5 NA TRBV7-2 few
TGCGCCAGCCGCGTTACCACAGGGGGCTTCCCGAACACTGAAGCTTTCTTT CASRVTTGGFPNTEAFF TRBJ1-1 TRBD1 TRBV5-1 few
TGCGCCAGCAGCTTGGGACAGGGTTCCAATGAGCAGTTCTTC CASSLGQGSNEQFF TRBJ2-1 TRBD1 TRBV5-1 many
TGCAGTGCTGGCCCCCCTAGCGGGAGGGCCGCAGATACGCAGTATTTT CSAGPPSGRAADTQYF TRBJ2-3 TRBD2 TRBV20-1 NA
TGTGCCAGCAGCTCGATAGTGGCCCTTAGTCATAGTGGGGCCAACGTCCTGACTTTC CASSSIVALSHSGANVLTF TRBJ2-6 NA TRBV7-9 NA
TGCAGTGCTAGAGCCTATCCGGGGGGCTCATCCGTCCATGGCTACACCTTC CSARAYPGGSSVHGYTF TRBJ1-2 NA TRBV20-1 NA
TGTGCCAGCAGCTTACCGAACTTTGAGCGGGGTGAAGCTTTCTTT CASSLPNFERGEAFF TRBJ1-1 NA TRBV7-8 NA
TGTGCCAGCAGTTACCCCCCGCGGGTGTCCACTAGGATCCCCGGGGAGCTGTTTTTT CASSYPPRVSTRIPGELFF TRBJ2-2 NA TRBV6-2/TRBV6-3 few
TGCGCCAGCAGCCCGAACCTGGGACAGCCGAACACCGGGGAGCTGTTTTTT CASSPNLGQPNTGELFF TRBJ2-2 TRBD1 TRBV5-1 NA
TGCGCCAGCAGCCAAGAGCCTCCTAGCGGGACGCAAGAGACCCAGTACTTC CASSQEPPSGTQETQYF TRBJ2-5 TRBD2 TRBV4-1 few
TGTGCCAGCAGTCCTTGGGCGGGGGATCCCCAAGAGACCCAGTACTTC CASSPWAGDPQETQYF TRBJ2-5 TRBD2 TRBV6-1 NA
TGCAGCGTTGAAGCGGACTCTGGAAACACCATATATTTT CSVEADSGNTIYF TRBJ1-3 NA TRBV29-1 few
TGCAGTGCTAGAGATCGCATGTCCGGGACTAGCAGGGAGCAGTTCTTC CSARDRMSGTSREQFF TRBJ2-1 TRBD2 TRBV20-1 NA
TGTGCCAGCAGCCGTCCGACTAGCGGGGACAATGAGCAGTTCTTC CASSRPTSGDNEQFF TRBJ2-1 TRBD2 TRBV5-4 few
TGCAGTGCTTGGCCACAGACAGGGGCGAACACTGAAGCTTTCTTT CSAWPQTGANTEAFF TRBJ1-1 TRBD1 TRBV20-1 many
TGCGCCAGCAGCTTTACCGGGACAGTGAACACTGAAGCTTTCTTT CASSFTGTVNTEAFF TRBJ1-1 TRBD1 TRBV5-1 NA
TGCAGTGCCACCACTACTAGCGGGAGATCATACGAGCAGTACTTC CSATTTSGRSYEQYF TRBJ2-7 TRBD2 TRBV20-1 few
TGCAGTGCTAGTCGGGCACGGAATTCACCCCTCCACTTT CSASRARNSPLHF TRBJ1-6 NA TRBV20-1 few
TGTGCCAGCAGTTGGACGGAGCAAGAGACCCAGTACTTC CASSWTEQETQYF TRBJ2-5 NA TRBV27 few
TGCGCCAGCAGCTTCCCGGGACAGGGGGCGTCGGGAGAGACCCAGTACTTC CASSFPGQGASGETQYF TRBJ2-5 TRBD1 TRBV5-1 many
TGCGCCAGCAGCTTGGATAGGGACAGTTCGAACACTGAAGCTTTCTTT CASSLDRDSSNTEAFF TRBJ1-1 TRBD1 TRBV5-1 few
TGTGCCACCAGCAGAGATAGACGGGAGATAGGCAATGAGCAGTTCTTC CATSRDRREIGNEQFF TRBJ2-1 NA TRBV15 NA
TGCAGCGTTGAAGCGGCGGATTATGGCTACACCTTC CSVEAADYGYTF TRBJ1-2 NA TRBV29-1 NA
TGTGCCAGCAGCGGTGATTCCGGGGTGAAATTACCCCTCCACTTT CASSGDSGVKLPLHF TRBJ1-6 NA TRBV5-6 NA
TGTGCCAGCCAGGGGGCTAATTACAATGAGCAGTTCTTC CASQGANYNEQFF TRBJ2-1 TRBD1 TRBV2 NA
TGTGCCAGCAGTTTCTCGACAGGGAACTACGAGCAGTACTTC CASSFSTGNYEQYF TRBJ2-7 TRBD1 TRBV12-3/TRBV12-4 few
TGTGCCAGCAGCAAAATCGACAGGAGCCCTGGGGCCAACGTCCTGACTTTC CASSKIDRSPGANVLTF TRBJ2-6 NA TRBV7-9 NA
TGTGCCAGCACCGATGAGGGCGTATACAATGAGCAGTTCTTC CASTDEGVYNEQFF TRBJ2-1 NA TRBV6-6 few
TGCGCCAGCAGCCCGGCCTTTGGAGGTACCGGGGAGCTGTTTTTT CASSPAFGGTGELFF TRBJ2-2 NA TRBV4-1 few
TGTGCCAGCACCGCCCAGGTCACCGGGGAGCTGTTTTTT CASTAQVTGELFF TRBJ2-2 NA TRBV12-3/TRBV12-4 few
TGTGCCACCAGTGATTACCTCGGGACAGGGGAAGCTTTCTTT CATSDYLGTGEAFF TRBJ1-1 TRBD1 TRBV24-1 NA
TGCGCCAGCAGCCAAGATCATGGGGGCACCGGGGAGCTGTTTTTT CASSQDHGGTGELFF TRBJ2-2 NA TRBV4-1 NA
TGTGCCAGCAGTTGGGCCCCCCGGGGCCCCACCTACGAGCAGTACTTC CASSWAPRGPTYEQYF TRBJ2-7 NA TRBV28 NA